One T cell receptor beta chain is described in this entry. V lost 0 bases and J 2 bases, leaving 23 bases between the germline ends. The germline V gene encodes CDR1 ENHRY and CDR2 SYGVKD. There are 19 residues in the CDR3. This sample is part of a study of blood T cell repertoires in COVID-19. About the study: From T cells, B-cell-depleted T cells, or PBMCs came the material, which was cDNA or gDNA.

Original processing notes: Reference gene primer amplification gave nucleated cell count estimates. Assay: immunoSEQ multiplex PCR; the TCRdb copy retains only in-frame clones and omits some. D and trimming were read from the DNA, whereas the V and J calls and clone size are those reported in that table. The table lists roughly 40,000 clones, roughly 87% of them singletons. The source material was peripheral blood. The receptor was isolated from a human donor in a cohort sampled during active COVID-19. The rearrangement links TRBV10-3 to TRBJ2-7; D is possibly TRBD2 (7 bases). CDR3 sequence reads: CAISESARGRLPIPYEQYF. The CDR3 DNA follows: TGTGCCATCAGTGAGTCGGCGCGGGGGCGCTTACCGATCCCCTACGAGCAGTACTTC.